Below are 3 T cell receptor beta chains sequenced from a single sample in a study of a mutant IDH1 vaccine in newly diagnosed glioma. The antigens of these receptors remain unknown. Time point denoted: week 11, during vaccination. Vaccine doses each comprised 300 ug of mutant IDH1 20-mer peptide, with topical imiquimod. Sequencing used immunoSEQ multiplex PCR; TCRdb keeps in-frame clones, though not all of them. The table records 120,000 or so clones, around 80% of them present only once. Sequenced here: PBMCs, sampled from a glioma patient whose treatment included an IDH1 peptide vaccine. All receptors derive from a man aged 35-49 years with glioma.

The chain joins TRBV27 to TRBJ2-5; 11 bases fit TRBD2. The V and J ends lost 7 bases and 2 bases, in that order; junction bases with no gene match: 6. This CDR3 contains 15 residues. Looked up from germline, CDR1 is MNHEY and CDR2 is SMNVEV (reference sequence). The CDR3 spells CASTSVAGGQETQYF. Here the CDR3 DNA reads TGTGCCAGCACCTCGGTAGCGGGGGGGCAAGAGACCCAGTACTTC.

This clone was detected only once. The chain recombines TRBV6-5 with TRBJ2-6; no definite D call. Trimming shortened V by 2 bases and J by 4 bases, and 6 bases separated the two germline ends. This CDR3 is built from 14 residues. Looked up from germline, CDR1 is MNHEY and CDR2 is SVGAGI. The CDR3 sequence: CASSYVTGANVLTF. CDR3 bases: TGTGCCAGCAGTTACGTAACCGGGGCCAACGTCCTGACTTTC.

The gene calls are TRBV5-4 and TRBJ2-5; 12 positions match TRBD1. The CDR3 is made up of 16 amino acids. Germline CDR1 is SGHNT and CDR2 is YYREEE (reference sequence). V lost 2 bases, J lost 3 bases, and 5 bases stayed unmatched. For the CDR3, the DNA is TGTGCCAGCAGCTTAGGGACAGGGGGCGCGAAAGAGACCCAGTACTTC. Protein: CASSLGTGGAKETQYF.